This TCR beta chain came from a study of early T cells in non-severe SARS-CoV-2 infection. Study summary: Alpha and beta chains were unpaired, from unsorted whole-blood bulk RNA. Whole-study findings and limits: Comparison of clonotypes with VDJdb favored anti-spike CD8 responses while missing private and CD4 specificities.

Unique molecular identifiers were attached to individual cDNA molecules. TCRdb ran MiXCR on the 5' RACE reads and lists one entry per CDR3 protein. The sample lists some 41,000 distinct CDR3 sequences; 20% to 25% were seen once. This clonotype was observed a handful of times. Its antigen is unidentified. The CDR3 is 12 residues long. The V gene lost 3 bases and the J gene lost 6 bases, with 9 bases spanning the gap. The clonotype originates from an adult who was a healthcare worker with PCR-confirmed SARS-CoV-2 infection or an uninfected control (not recorded which). This rearrangement joins TRBV12-3 or TRBV12-4 to TRBJ2-7; TRBD2 might be the D (6 bases). The sequencing used whole blood, collected at baseline. CDR3 bases: TGTGCCAGCAGTTTGCCGGGAGCCGAGCAGTACTTC. Its protein product is CASSLPGAEQYF.